These 23 T cell receptor beta chains share one sample of origin, sequenced in a study of T cell repertoires in cytomegalovirus infection (dated by TCRdb to the late 2010s). Sequencing relied on an Illumina HiSeq 1500. TCRdb handled the public reads itself, with Q25 trimming in fastp and clone calling in MiXCR, and kept productive beta chains. When rows share a CDR3 protein, they turn into one entry using the most common DNA and genes. This sample lists a few hundred thousand distinct CDR3 sequences; 9.5% were detected once. Around 4.1% of the sample is held by the ten biggest clonotypes. Sequencing input: PBMCs. The receptors were gathered from a human donor in good health (CMV status not recorded). Some clones in this sample may be carry-over from other donors' samples.

This clonotype was found many times. The J gene is TRBJ2-5, the V gene TRBV7-2, with D tentatively TRBD1 (5 bases). The CDR3 has 17 amino acids. Deletions cut 2 bases from V and 5 bases from J, with 21 bases between. CDR1 and CDR2 (germline): SGHTA, FQGNSA. The CDR3 protein is CASSLNILVRRAETQYF. The CDR3 nucleotides are TGTGCCAGCAGCTTAAACATTTTAGTACGCAGGGCCGAGACCCAGTACTTC.

This clonotype was picked up a small number of times. The rearrangement links TRBV4-3 to TRBJ2-3; D is unresolved. The CDR3 is 15 amino acids. Trimming took 1 base from V and 2 from J, leaving 10 bases between them. Germline-derived CDR1 and CDR2 are LGHNA and YSLEER. The CDR3 nucleotides read TGCGCCAGCAGCCAAGGACGATCCCCCACAGATACGCAGTATTTT. As protein: CASSQGRSPTDTQYF.

This clonotype showed up just a few times. The chain links TRBV10-3 to TRBJ2-5, with 12 bases lining up with TRBD2. CDR1 ENHRY and CDR2 SYGVKD come from the germline V gene. The CDR3 sequence is 17 residues long. With 3 bases clipped from V and 5 bases from J, the junction kept 10 bases outside the gene matches. CDR3: CAISDPRLAGEIETQYF. The DNA of the CDR3 is TGTGCCATCAGTGACCCCAGACTAGCGGGAGAAATTGAGACCCAGTACTTC.

To note about this clonotype: Being one base from a much bigger clone, this may be a read error. This chain uses TRBV27 with TRBJ2-7; 9 bases match TRBD2. The CDR3 extends over 18 amino acids. CDR1 is MNHEY and CDR2 is SMNVEV in the germline V gene (reference sequence). J was trimmed by 5 bases and V by 0 bases; bases with no gene match: 14. CDR3 DNA: TGTGCCAGCAGTTTATCGAGCATGGAGGGACTAGCATACGACGAGCAGTACTTC. It encodes CASSLSSMEGLAYDEQYF.

The J gene is TRBJ2-1, the V gene TRBV6-8; 7 bases line up with TRBD2. The CDR3 consists of 17 residues. The junction had 16 bases not matched to a gene; V was cut back by 6 bases and J by 5 bases. Germline V gene sequence: CDR1 MNHGY, CDR2 SAAAGT. As DNA, the CDR3 is TGTGCCAGCAGCCTACTCCGAGGACTAGTTCGAGACAATGAGCAGTTCTTC. Amino acid sequence: CASSLLRGLVRDNEQFF.

This clonotype was observed a few times. The V gene is TRBV7-9, the J gene TRBJ2-7, with 7 nucleotides matching TRBD2. CDR1 is SEHNR and CDR2 is FQNEAQ in the germline V gene (reference sequence). The V and J ends lost 4 bases and 7 bases, in that order; junction bases with no gene match: 13. The CDR3 consists of 15 residues. The CDR3 sequence is CASSYSGGEVGEQYF. As DNA, the CDR3 is TGTGCCAGCAGCTACTCGGGGGGTGAGGTCGGGGAGCAGTACTTC.

This clonotype has just one count. The chain couples TRBV20-1 to TRBJ2-7; perhaps D is TRBD1 or TRBD2 (5 bases each). The CDR3 has 13 residues. The V end was cut by 5 bases, the J end by 7 bases, with 18 bases between. The germline V gene encodes CDR1 DFQATT and CDR2 SNEGSKA (reference sequence). CDR3 nucleotide sequence: TGCAGTGCTTGGGACGACCCGACACGGGAGCAGTACTTC. Encoded protein: CSAWDDPTREQYF.

The chain links TRBV6-5 to TRBJ2-1, with D perhaps matching TRBD1 (5 bases). Germline loops: CDR1 MNHEY, CDR2 SVGAGI. V dropped 2 bases and J dropped 6 bases, with 8 bases sitting between them. The CDR3 loop spans 13 amino acids. The CDR3 here is CASSYQGANEQFF. CDR3 bases: TGTGCCAGCAGTTACCAAGGGGCCAATGAGCAGTTCTTC.

This clonotype has ten or more counts. DNA for the CDR3: TGTGCCAGTACCCCGGGACAGGGGTGGGATCAGCCCCAGCATTTT. It translates to CASTPGQGWDQPQHF. The chain links TRBV19 to TRBJ1-5; 10 bases match TRBD1. The germline V gene encodes CDR1 LNHDA and CDR2 SQIVND (reference sequence). Trimming cost V 7 bases and J 5 bases; bases outside gene matches: 8. This CDR3 has 15 amino acids.

This clonotype was counted a few times. The chain links TRBV5-1 to TRBJ2-5; D gene ambiguous. Germline values: CDR1 SGHRS, CDR2 YFSETQ. Trimming took 0 bases from V and 1 from J, leaving 10 bases between them. This CDR3 comprises 15 residues. The CDR3 DNA reads as TGCGCCAGCAGCTTGGATGGGATCTCCCAAGAGACCCAGTACTTC. Translated, it gives CASSLDGISQETQYF.

This clonotype has a count of ten or more. The V gene is TRBV12-3 or TRBV12-4, the J gene TRBJ2-2; 12 bases agree with TRBD2. This CDR3 has 18 residues. With 8 bases clipped from V and 3 bases from J, the junction kept 13 bases outside the gene matches. Written as DNA, the CDR3 is TGTGCCAGCGGTTCTAGCGGGAGGGGTAGAAAGGACACCGGGGAGCTGTTTTTT. Amino acid sequence: CASGSSGRGRKDTGELFF.

This chain links TRBV2 with TRBJ2-7; TRBD1 aligns across 10 bases. The CDR3 has 14 amino acids. Germline V gives CDR1 SNHLY, CDR2 FYNNEI. V lost 6 bases and J lost 1; bases outside the gene matches: 3. CDR3 DNA sequence: TGTGCCAGCAGATTGGACAGGGGGTCCTACGAGCAGTACTTC. It yields the protein CASRLDRGSYEQYF.

This clonotype turned up a few times. The chain is built from TRBV12-3 or TRBV12-4 and TRBJ2-3, with TRBD2 matching over 12 bases. The CDR3 has 16 amino acids. The V segment lost 6 bases and the J segment 2 bases; nucleotides outside the gene matches: 6. The CDR3 coding sequence is TGTGCCAGCAGGCCCCGGACTAGCGGGACCACAGATACGCAGTATTTT. This gives the protein CASRPRTSGTTDTQYF.

This clonotype occurred many times. The rearrangement uses TRBV7-2 and TRBJ2-3; 7 bases are shared with TRBD1. Germline loops: CDR1 SGHTA, CDR2 FQGNSA. The CDR3 spans 13 residues. Germline trimming cut 1 base from V and 6 bases from J; bases unmatched to any gene: 1. CDR3 bases: TGTGCCAGCAGCTTAGGCAGGGGGGATACGCAGTATTTT. As protein: CASSLGRGDTQYF.

This clonotype was recorded a few times. V usage is TRBV7-6 and J usage is TRBJ2-5, with 9 bases fitting TRBD2. The CDR3 totals 15 residues. Trimming removed 5 bases from V and 5 bases from J; junction bases left unmatched: 9. Per germline, CDR1 SGHVS and CDR2 FNYEAQ. CDR3: CASSLSGSLGETQYF. The DNA of the CDR3 is TGTGCCAGCAGCCTTAGCGGGAGTCTTGGGGAGACCCAGTACTTC. The full variable domain, rest sourced from reference TRBV7-6 and TRBJ2-5, is GAGVSQSPRYKVTKRGQDVALRCDPISGHVSLYWYRQALGQGPEFLTYFNYEAQQDKSGLPNDRFSAERPEGSISTLTIQRTEQRDSAMYRCASSLSGSLGETQYFGPGTRLLVL.

This clonotype has a count of ten or more. The chain carries TRBV7-2 and TRBJ2-5, with 9 bases identical to TRBD2. Per germline, CDR1 SGHTA and CDR2 FQGNSA. The CDR3 covers 14 residues. V gave up 5 bases and J gave up 4 bases; unmatched junction bases: 5. The CDR3 region has the DNA TGTGCCAGCAGCCGTAGCGGGAGTGGAGAGACCCAGTACTTC. Residues: CASSRSGSGETQYF.

The chain has TRBV7-9 and TRBJ2-5; a weak D match, TRBD2 (6 bases). Trimming removed 1 base from V and 1 base from J, with 10 bases in between. Germline CDR1 reads SEHNR; CDR2 reads FQNEAQ (reference sequence). CDR3 length: 15 amino acids. The CDR3 DNA follows: TGTGCCAGCAGCTTAGGGACGGGAGTCCAAGAGACCCAGTACTTC. The encoded protein is CASSLGTGVQETQYF.

The sample holds many counts of this clonotype. The V call is TRBV7-2, the J call TRBJ1-5, with 10 bases matching TRBD1. CDR1 SGHTA and CDR2 FQGNSA come from the germline V gene. The CDR3 covers 15 residues. V trimming: 3 bases; J trimming: 3 bases; junction bases outside the gene matches: 2. In DNA form, the CDR3 reads TGTGCCAGCAGCTTGGGACAGGGGAACAATCAGCCCCAGCATTTT. This gives the protein CASSLGQGNNQPQHF.

This clonotype was detected a few times. The V call is TRBV6-2 or TRBV6-3, the J call TRBJ2-3, with a weak D call TRBD1 (6 bases). This CDR3 has 15 residues. V was pared by 11 bases and J by 4 bases, with 22 bases between. CDR1 is MNHEY, CDR2 SVGEGT, per germline. This CDR3 reads CAGRDNGPRADTQYF. The CDR3 coding sequence is TGTGCCGGCCGGGACAACGGGCCGAGGGCAGATACGCAGTATTTT.

The table lists this clonotype with a few counts. The chain joins TRBV3-1 to TRBJ1-1; a weak D match, TRBD1 (5 bases). V lost 4 bases and J 8 bases, leaving 17 bases between the germline ends. This CDR3 is built from 14 residues. Germline V gene lookup returns CDR1 LGHDT and CDR2 YNNKEL (reference sequence). The CDR3 DNA reads as TGTGCCAGCAGCCTCCCGGGGCAGCTTGAGGAAGCTTTCTTT. This encodes CASSLPGQLEEAFF.

This clonotype has a count of ten or more. The rearrangement uses TRBV7-2 and TRBJ2-6, with D uncertain. The germline V gene has CDR1 SGHTA and CDR2 FQGNSA. V lost 1 base, J lost 0 bases, and 7 bases lay in between. The CDR3 covers 16 residues. CDR3 loop: CASSLGWSSGANVLTF. The CDR3 DNA sequence: TGTGCCAGCAGCTTAGGGTGGAGCTCTGGGGCCAACGTCCTGACTTTC.

The CDR3 region has the DNA TGTGCTAGCTCACCTGGGGGCACATCGTATGGCTACACCTTC. This encodes CASSPGGTSYGYTF. This chain links TRBV12-5 with TRBJ1-2; maybe TRBD1 (6 bases). V was pared by 9 bases and J by 5 bases, with 19 bases between. The CDR3 covers 14 residues. Germline-derived CDR1 and CDR2 are LGHNT and FRNRAP.

This clonotype was seen only a few times. This chain links TRBV12-3 or TRBV12-4 with TRBJ2-1, with 13 bases lining up with TRBD2. V lost 7 bases to trimming and J lost 6 bases; unmatched junction nucleotides: 3. This CDR3 region has 14 residues. The CDR3 protein is CASKGLAGVNEQFF. The CDR3 DNA reads as TGTGCCAGCAAAGGACTAGCGGGAGTCAATGAGCAGTTCTTC.